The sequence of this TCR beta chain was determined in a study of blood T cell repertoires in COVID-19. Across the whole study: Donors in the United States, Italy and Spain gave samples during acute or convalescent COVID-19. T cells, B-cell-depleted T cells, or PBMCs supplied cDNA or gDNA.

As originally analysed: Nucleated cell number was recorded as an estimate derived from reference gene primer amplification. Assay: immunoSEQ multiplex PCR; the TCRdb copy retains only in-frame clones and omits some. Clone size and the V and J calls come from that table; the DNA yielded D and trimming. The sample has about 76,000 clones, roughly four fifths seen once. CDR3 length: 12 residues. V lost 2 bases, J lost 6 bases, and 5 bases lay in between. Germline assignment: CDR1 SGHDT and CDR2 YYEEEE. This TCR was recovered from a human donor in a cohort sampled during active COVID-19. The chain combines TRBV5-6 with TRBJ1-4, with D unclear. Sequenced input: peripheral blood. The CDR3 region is CASSFGDEKLFF. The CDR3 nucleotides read TGTGCCAGCAGCTTCGGGGATGAAAAACTGTTTTTT.